This passage covers 21 T cell receptor beta chains from one sample sequenced in a study of CD8 T cells in ankylosing spondylitis. TCRdb itself ran the 5' RACE reads through MiXCR, one entry per CDR3 protein. The table records 250,000 to 400,000 distinct CDR3 sequences, approximately 10% of them present only once. Material for sequencing was blood, either unsorted or a sorted T cell fraction (not recorded which). These TCRs come from a female donor with ankylosing spondylitis or in good health (not recorded which).

This clonotype was seen at least ten times. This chain uses TRBV5-1 with TRBJ2-5; D uncertain. The germline V and J ends were trimmed by 3 bases and 1 base, with 10 bases remaining between them. Germline V gives CDR1 SGHRS, CDR2 YFSETQ. The CDR3 runs 14 residues. In DNA form, the CDR3 reads TGCGCCAGCAGCTCTCTTATCTCCCAAGAGACCCAGTACTTC. It is translated as CASSSLISQETQYF.

This clonotype was recorded at least ten times. The rearrangement uses TRBV7-9 and TRBJ1-1; maybe TRBD1 (6 bases). There are 14 residues in the CDR3. Germline loops: CDR1 SEHNR, CDR2 FQNEAQ (reference sequence). Trimming left V 3 bases short and J 2 bases short, with 10 bases between. This CDR3 reads CASSLARGNTEAFF. The DNA for the CDR3 is TGTGCCAGCAGCTTGGCCAGGGGAAACACTGAAGCTTTCTTT.

The gene calls are TRBV9 and TRBJ2-7, with D hard to call. Germline loops: CDR1 SGDLS, CDR2 YYNGEE. Trimming stripped 2 bases from V and 6 bases from J, with 21 bases between. The CDR3 runs to 16 residues. CDR3 nucleotide sequence: TGTGCCAGCAGCGTTAACCCCGAAGGGTTGGGCAGCGAGCAGTACTTC. Protein product: CASSVNPEGLGSEQYF.

This clonotype was detected many times. The V and J genes are TRBV12-3 or TRBV12-4 and TRBJ1-5; D perhaps matches TRBD1 (6 bases). V gave up 0 bases and J gave up 7 bases, with 13 bases separating them. The CDR3 sequence is 15 residues long. CDR3 coding DNA: TGTGCCAGCAGTTTAGCATCAGGGGCGACGCAGCCCCAGCATTTT. Translating it yields CASSLASGATQPQHF.

This clonotype turned up a few times. V and J are TRBV20-1 and TRBJ2-7; TRBD1 matches at 7 bases. V gave up 2 bases and J gave up 11 bases; unmatched junction bases: 6. CDR3 length: 11 residues. Per the germline V gene, CDR1 is DFQATT and CDR2 is SNEGSKA (reference sequence). CDR3 amino acids: CSARPRDSEYF. The CDR3 bases are TGCAGTGCTAGACCACGGGACAGCGAGTACTTC.

This clonotype was observed at least ten times. V usage is TRBV5-1 and J usage is TRBJ1-5, with TRBD1 matching 7 bases. V lost 4 bases and J lost 4; bases outside the gene matches: 5. The CDR3 sequence is 14 residues long. Germline V CDR1 and CDR2: SGHRS, YFSETQ. In DNA form, the CDR3 reads TGCGCCAGCAGCGCGGGACAGCCTAATCAGCCCCAGCATTTT. It encodes CASSAGQPNQPQHF.

This clonotype was counted a few times. The genes are TRBV5-1 and TRBJ2-5; TRBD1 aligns across 9 bases. Germline V gene data show CDR1 as SGHRS and CDR2 as YFSETQ. The V segment lost 4 bases and the J segment 2 bases; nucleotides outside the gene matches: 6. The CDR3 length is 15 residues. Written as DNA, the CDR3 is TGCGCCAGCAGCCTTTCCGGGACAGGGCAAGAGACCCAGTACTTC. Encoded protein: CASSLSGTGQETQYF. The entire variable domain, with the rest obtained from reference TRBV5-1 and TRBJ2-5, is as follows: KAGVTQTPRYLIKTRGQQVTLSCSPISGHRSVSWYQQTPGQGLQFLFEYFSETQRNKGNFPGRFSGRQFSNSRSEMNVSTLELGDSALYLCASSLSGTGQETQYFGPGTRLLVL.

This clonotype was seen at least ten times. J is TRBJ1-3 and V is TRBV7-2; the D is unclear. The CDR3 is made up of 15 amino acids. Germline CDR1 SGHTA, CDR2 FQGNSA. V was clipped by 2 bases and J by 2 bases, with 10 bases between them. The CDR3 DNA sequence: TGTGCCAGCAGCTTAAGAGTTGACGCTGGAAACACCATATATTTT. This encodes CASSLRVDAGNTIYF.

The chain uses TRBV3-1 and TRBJ2-2; 8 nucleotides agree with TRBD1. Trimming removed 1 base from V and 2 bases from J; junction bases left unmatched: 6. The CDR3 spans 17 residues. Germline V gene data show CDR1 as LGHDT and CDR2 as YNNKEL (reference sequence). CDR3 DNA sequence: TGTGCCAGCAGCCAAGGCTCCGGACAGGGAAACACCGGGGAGCTGTTTTTT. This sequence encodes CASSQGSGQGNTGELFF.

This clonotype was picked up many times. The rearrangement uses TRBV5-1 and TRBJ1-1; 7 bases match TRBD1. The CDR3 sequence is 14 residues long. The V and J ends lost 3 bases and 6 bases, in that order; junction bases with no gene match: 8. Germline assignment: CDR1 SGHRS and CDR2 YFSETQ. CDR3 DNA: TGCGCCAGCAGCTCCCAGGGGGTAGGACCTGAAGCTTTCTTT. Amino acids: CASSSQGVGPEAFF.

This clonotype was observed at least ten times. V usage is TRBV12-3 or TRBV12-4 and J usage is TRBJ2-7; perhaps TRBD2 as D (6 bases). This CDR3 has 15 amino acids. Trimming removed 6 bases from V and 0 bases from J, with 15 bases in between. DNA for the CDR3: TGTGCCAGCAGCCCGAGGGAGGCAAGCTCCTACGAGCAGTACTTC. Protein sequence: CASSPREASSYEQYF.

The table lists this clonotype with a few counts. V and J are TRBV6-1 and TRBJ2-1; perhaps TRBD1 as D (5 bases). V dropped 2 bases and J dropped 10 bases, with 9 bases sitting between them. Germline V gene data show CDR1 as MNHNS and CDR2 as SASEGT. The CDR3 totals 12 residues. The chain's CDR3 is CASSEWGREQFF. DNA for the CDR3: TGTGCCAGCAGTGAATGGGGCAGAGAGCAGTTCTTC.

CDR3 region: CASSWRDRLTYEQYF. The CDR3 DNA reads as TGTGCCAGCAGCTGGCGGGACAGGTTGACCTACGAGCAGTACTTC. This rearrangement joins TRBV13 to TRBJ2-7, with 8 bases lining up with TRBD1. V shed 4 bases, J shed 2 bases, and the junction held 7 bases outside the gene matches. The CDR3 covers 15 residues. Germline V gene sequence: CDR1 PRHDT, CDR2 FYEKMQ (reference sequence). Using reference TRBV13 and TRBJ2-7 for the parts outside the CDR3, the full variable domain is AAGVIQSPRHLIKEKRETATLKCYPIPRHDTVYWYQQGPGQDPQFLISFYEKMQSDKGSIPDRFSAQQFSDYHSELNMSSLELGDSALYFCASSWRDRLTYEQYFGPGTRLTVT.

This clonotype showed up many times. The J gene is TRBJ2-5, the V gene TRBV20-1; D is possibly TRBD2 (5 bases). Trimming pared 3 bases from V and 4 bases from J, leaving 15 bases between. Germline V gene data show CDR1 as DFQATT and CDR2 as SNEGSKA (reference sequence). CDR3 length: 14 amino acids. The CDR3 DNA sequence: TGCAGTGCTAGCCCCGGAGGAGTTCGAGAGACCCAGTACTTC. Amino acids: CSASPGGVRETQYF.

This clonotype was counted between two and nine times. The chain recombines TRBV12-3 or TRBV12-4 with TRBJ2-2; possibly TRBD1 for D (5 bases). V lost 6 bases, J lost 3 bases, and 14 bases lay in between. This CDR3 has 15 residues. DNA for the CDR3: TGTGCCAGCAGACCCTCCGACAGAGACACCGGGGAGCTGTTTTTT. Its translation is CASRPSDRDTGELFF.

J is TRBJ2-7 and V is TRBV9; D might be TRBD2 (5 bases). The CDR3 consists of 14 residues. The V end was cut by 0 bases, the J end by 4 bases, with 11 bases between. Germline CDR1 SGDLS, CDR2 YYNGEE. CDR3 protein: CASSVDLGVYEQYF. In DNA form, the CDR3 reads TGTGCCAGCAGCGTAGATCTCGGGGTGTACGAGCAGTACTTC. The full variable domain, with the rest looked up from reference TRBV9 and TRBJ2-7, is DSGVTQTPKHLITATGQRVTLRCSPRSGDLSVYWYQQSLDQGLQFLIQYYNGEERAKGNILERFSAQQFPDLHSELNLSSLELGDSALYFCASSVDLGVYEQYFGPGTRLTVT.

Ten or more counts support this clonotype. This rearrangement joins TRBV20-1 to TRBJ1-2, with 8 bases aligning to TRBD1. Germline assignment: CDR1 DFQATT and CDR2 SNEGSKA (reference sequence). The V gene end was trimmed by 8 bases and the J gene end by 7 bases; junction bases not matched to a gene: 3. This CDR3 has 10 residues. The CDR3 protein is CSSGQAGYTF. DNA of the CDR3: TGCAGTTCGGGACAGGCTGGCTACACCTTC.

This clonotype was observed a handful of times. The chain carries TRBV9 and TRBJ1-5; the D is unclear. CDR3 length: 14 residues. V lost 0 bases and J lost 3, with 7 bases in between. Per germline, CDR1 SGDLS and CDR2 YYNGEE. CDR3 in amino acids: CASSVGQNNQPQHF. The CDR3 coding sequence is TGTGCCAGCAGCGTAGGCCAGAACAATCAGCCCCAGCATTTT.

This clonotype was recorded many times. This chain uses TRBV6-5 with TRBJ2-1; 7 bases fit TRBD2. Germline CDR1 is MNHEY and CDR2 is SVGAGI. This CDR3 has 17 residues. The trim removed 2 bases at V and 0 bases at J, leaving 7 bases unmatched. The CDR3 DNA sequence: TGTGCCAGCAGTTACCGCAAGCGGGGCCTCTCCTACAATGAGCAGTTCTTC. It encodes CASSYRKRGLSYNEQFF.

This CDR3 reads CSASRAGDLSEQYF. Here the CDR3 DNA reads TGCAGTGCTAGCCGGGCGGGCGACCTCTCAGAGCAGTACTTC. The chain joins TRBV20-1 to TRBJ2-7, with a possible D match to TRBD2 (5 bases). The V and J ends lost 3 bases and 7 bases respectively, with 19 bases between them. The CDR3 runs 14 residues. CDR1 is DFQATT, CDR2 SNEGSKA, per germline (reference sequence).

The chain recombines TRBV18 with TRBJ2-1, with TRBD1 matching 7 bases. The length of the CDR3 is 16 residues. Germline trimming cut 4 bases from V and 2 bases from J; bases unmatched to any gene: 8. CDR1 is KGHSH, CDR2 LQKENI, per germline. The CDR3 coding sequence is TGTGCCAGCTCACAGGGTCAGGGGGTCACCTACAATGAGCAGTTCTTC. This encodes CASSQGQGVTYNEQFF.